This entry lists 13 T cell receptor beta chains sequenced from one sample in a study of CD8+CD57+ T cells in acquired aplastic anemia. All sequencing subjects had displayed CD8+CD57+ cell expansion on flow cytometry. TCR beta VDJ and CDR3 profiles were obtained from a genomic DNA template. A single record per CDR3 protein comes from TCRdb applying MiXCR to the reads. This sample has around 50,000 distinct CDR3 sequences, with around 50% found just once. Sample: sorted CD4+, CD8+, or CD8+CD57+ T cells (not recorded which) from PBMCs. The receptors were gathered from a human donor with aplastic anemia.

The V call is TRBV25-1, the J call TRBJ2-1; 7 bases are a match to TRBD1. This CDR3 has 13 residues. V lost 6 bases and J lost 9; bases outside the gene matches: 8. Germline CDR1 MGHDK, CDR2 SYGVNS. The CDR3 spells CASSQPTGREQFF. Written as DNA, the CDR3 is TGTGCCAGCAGCCAACCGACAGGGCGTGAGCAGTTCTTC. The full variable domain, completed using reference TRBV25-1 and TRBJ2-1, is EADIYQTPRYLVIGTGKKITLECSQTMGHDKMYWYQQDPGMELHLIHYSYGVNSTEKGDLSSESTVSRIRTEHFPLTLESARPSHTSQYLCASSQPTGREQFFGPGTRLTVL.

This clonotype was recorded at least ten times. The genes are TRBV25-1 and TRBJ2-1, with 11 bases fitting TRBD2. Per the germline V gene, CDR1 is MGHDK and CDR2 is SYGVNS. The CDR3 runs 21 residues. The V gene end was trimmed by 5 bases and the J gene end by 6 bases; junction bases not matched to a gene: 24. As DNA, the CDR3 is TGTGCCAGCAGTCCTTACCAACTTAGCGGGGGGGAAGGTGTCGATCGCAATGAGCAGTTCTTC. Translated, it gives CASSPYQLSGGEGVDRNEQFF.

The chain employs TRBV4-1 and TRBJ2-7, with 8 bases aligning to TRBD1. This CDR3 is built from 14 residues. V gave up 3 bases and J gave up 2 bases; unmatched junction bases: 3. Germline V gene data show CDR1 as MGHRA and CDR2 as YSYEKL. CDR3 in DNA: TGCGCCAGCAGCCAGTGGACAGGGCCCTACGAGCAGTACTTC. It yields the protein CASSQWTGPYEQYF.

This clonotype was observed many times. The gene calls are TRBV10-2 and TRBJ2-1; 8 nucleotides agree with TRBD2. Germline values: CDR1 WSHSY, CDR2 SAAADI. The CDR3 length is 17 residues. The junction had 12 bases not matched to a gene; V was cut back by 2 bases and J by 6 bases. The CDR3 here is CASSEPRSGGGTNEQFF. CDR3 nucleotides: TGCGCCAGCAGTGAGCCCCGCTCCGGCGGGGGGACCAATGAGCAGTTCTTC.

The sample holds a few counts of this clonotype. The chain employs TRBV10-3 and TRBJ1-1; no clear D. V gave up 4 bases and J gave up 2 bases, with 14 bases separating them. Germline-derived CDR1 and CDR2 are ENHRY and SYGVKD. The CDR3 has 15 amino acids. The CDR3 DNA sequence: TGTGCCATCAGTGGTGCGGGTCAGGACAACACTGAAGCTTTCTTT. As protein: CAISGAGQDNTEAFF.

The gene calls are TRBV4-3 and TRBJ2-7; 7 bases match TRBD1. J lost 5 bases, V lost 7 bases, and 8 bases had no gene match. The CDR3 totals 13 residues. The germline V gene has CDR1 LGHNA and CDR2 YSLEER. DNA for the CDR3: TGCGCCAGCAACTACAGGGGCGCCCACGAGCAGTACTTC. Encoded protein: CASNYRGAHEQYF.

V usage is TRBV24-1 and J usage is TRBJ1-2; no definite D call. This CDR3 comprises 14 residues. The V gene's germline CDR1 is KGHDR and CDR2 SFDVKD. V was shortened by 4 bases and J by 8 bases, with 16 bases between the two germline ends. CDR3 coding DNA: TGTGCCACCAGTGACCCCTCGGCCTCCTGGGGCTACACCTTC. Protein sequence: CATSDPSASWGYTF.

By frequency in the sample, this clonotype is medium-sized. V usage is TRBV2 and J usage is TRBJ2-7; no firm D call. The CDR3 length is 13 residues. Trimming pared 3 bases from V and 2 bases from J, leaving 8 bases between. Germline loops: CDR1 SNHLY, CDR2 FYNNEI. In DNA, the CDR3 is TGTGCCAGCAGTGATGCAGATACCTACGAGCAGTACTTC. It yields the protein CASSDADTYEQYF.

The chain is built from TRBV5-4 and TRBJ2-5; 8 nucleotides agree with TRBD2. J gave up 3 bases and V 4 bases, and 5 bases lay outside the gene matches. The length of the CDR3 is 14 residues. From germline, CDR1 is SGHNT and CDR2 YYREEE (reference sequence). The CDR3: CASSLRGAEETQYF. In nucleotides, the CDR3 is TGTGCCAGCAGCCTGCGGGGGGCAGAAGAGACCCAGTACTTC.

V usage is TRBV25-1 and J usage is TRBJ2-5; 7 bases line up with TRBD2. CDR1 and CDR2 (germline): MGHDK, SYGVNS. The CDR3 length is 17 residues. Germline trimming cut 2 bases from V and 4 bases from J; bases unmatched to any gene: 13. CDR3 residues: CASSEKLTGGSRETQYF. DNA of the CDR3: TGTGCCAGCAGTGAAAAACTGACGGGAGGATCACGAGAGACCCAGTACTTC.

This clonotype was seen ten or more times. The CDR3 DNA sequence: TGTGCCAGCTCACCACGGACAGGGGAAGTCGGCTACACCTTC. Protein sequence: CASSPRTGEVGYTF. The J gene is TRBJ1-2, the V gene TRBV18, with 9 bases fitting TRBD1. This CDR3 contains 14 residues. CDR1 and CDR2 from the germline V gene are KGHSH and LQKENI. V dropped 1 base and J dropped 8; count of bases not matched to a gene: 5.

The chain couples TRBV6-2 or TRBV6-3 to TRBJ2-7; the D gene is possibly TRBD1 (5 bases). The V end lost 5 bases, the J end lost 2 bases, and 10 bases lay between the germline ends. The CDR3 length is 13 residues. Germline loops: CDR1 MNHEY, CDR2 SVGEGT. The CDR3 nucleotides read TGTGCCAGCAGTGCGACAGAGGCCTACGAGCAGTACTTC. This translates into CASSATEAYEQYF.

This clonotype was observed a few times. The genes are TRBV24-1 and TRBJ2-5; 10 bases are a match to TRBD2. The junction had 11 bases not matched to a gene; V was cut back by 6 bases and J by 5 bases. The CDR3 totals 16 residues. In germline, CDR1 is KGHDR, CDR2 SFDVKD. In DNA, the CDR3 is TGTGCCACCAGTACGGTGAGCGGGGGGGCTCATGAGACCCAGTACTTC. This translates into CATSTVSGGAHETQYF.